The entry below describes one TCR beta chain. Its antigen is unknown. Clones were sequenced by immunoSEQ multiplex PCR, and TCRdb holds only the in-frame ones, with some missing. Of about 800,000 clones listed, 90% to 97% were seen once; the top ten hold approximately 0.2%. The CDR3 is 14 residues long. V shed 4 bases and J shed 1 base, with 9 bases lying between them. Germline V gene sequence: CDR1 SGHTA, CDR2 FQGNSA. Naive CD8 populations comprised CD45RO-negative cells positively selected for CCR7, excluding terminally differentiated effector memory CD45RA+ cells. These data originate in a study of shared clonotypes between healthy human individuals. On the study more broadly: Each donor's CD8 memory used one plate, CD8 naive two, each CD4 subset three. General study points: The study found lower generation probabilities in non-shared clonotypes than in those shared by all four donors. Only blood underwent sampling, and tissue repertoires likely differ. Relative to memory subsets, naive subsets generally showed larger estimated richness.

V and J are TRBV7-2 and TRBJ2-3, with D unclear. The receptor was derived from a man aged 25 to 40 in good health. Input material: naive CD8+ T cells sorted from blood. The CDR3: CASSSPFGTDTQYF. CDR3 bases: TGTGCCAGCAGCTCCCCATTTGGCACAGATACGCAGTATTTT.